This T cell receptor (beta chain) was documented in a study of Graves' ophthalmopathy and Graves' hyperthyroidism. With 0 bases removed from V and 4 bases from J, the gap between germline ends came to 15 bases. The CDR3 totals 15 residues. Germline assignment: CDR1 DFQATT and CDR2 SNEGSKA (reference sequence). RNA served as the template for amplifying TCR beta CDR3 regions. RT-PCR was first run with HTBI primers, then multiplex PCR in a second round. TCRdb fed the multiplex PCR reads into MiXCR, producing one record per CDR3 protein. The sample has 600,000 to 950,000 distinct CDR3 sequences, roughly 40% seen once.

The clonotype comes from an adult man with Graves' ophthalmopathy. The rearrangement uses TRBV20-1 and TRBJ1-1; D gene uncertain. Sequenced sample: peripheral blood. The CDR3 nucleotides are TGCAGTGCTAGAGATTGGGCCCTCCTCGGCACTGAAGCTTTCTTT. Residues: CSARDWALLGTEAFF.